The 24 T cell receptor beta chains below come from one sample, sequenced in a study of cytomegalovirus exposure and HLA in healthy donors. Some clones are missing from TCRdb's copy, which holds only in-frame ones; the method was immunoSEQ multiplex PCR. The repertoire holds about 89,000 clones, with less than 90% as singletons. Source material: PBMCs. The receptors come from a woman between 18 and 30 years old in good health and CMV-seropositive.

V usage is TRBV11-2 and J usage is TRBJ2-1, with no clear D. V shed 5 bases and J shed 9 bases, with 14 bases lying between them. The CDR3 runs 13 residues. Germline CDR1 is SGHAT and CDR2 is FQNNGV. DNA of the CDR3: TGTGCCAGCAGCGGTGCTCCGGAGATTGAGCAGTTCTTC. Residues: CASSGAPEIEQFF.

The J gene is TRBJ2-1, the V gene TRBV5-1; TRBD2 matches at 7 bases. Germline V lookup: CDR1 SGHRS, CDR2 YFSETQ. The CDR3 runs to 16 residues. The junction had 14 bases not matched to a gene; V was cut back by 1 base and J by 10 bases. The CDR3 region has the DNA TGCGCCAGCAGCTTGTCCCGAAGCGGGGCTGTCACCGAGCAGTTCTTC. Translating it yields CASSLSRSGAVTEQFF.

The V call is TRBV11-2, the J call TRBJ2-2; 9 nucleotides line up with TRBD2. Trimming cost V 2 bases and J 1 base; bases outside gene matches: 2. The CDR3 is made up of 16 amino acids. Germline CDR1 reads SGHAT; CDR2 reads FQNNGV. DNA of the CDR3: TGTGCCAGCAGCTTATTGCGGGGGGGGAACACCGGGGAGCTGTTTTTT. Translating gives CASSLLRGGNTGELFF.

The chain uses TRBV30 and TRBJ2-1; 7 nucleotides agree with TRBD1. V was pared by 1 base and J by 10 bases, with 7 bases of the junction left unmatched. Germline assignment: CDR1 GTSNPN and CDR2 SVGIG (reference sequence). The CDR3 spans 13 residues. CDR3 protein: CAWSAVGGREQFF. CDR3 sequence (DNA): TGTGCCTGGAGTGCGGTAGGGGGCCGGGAGCAGTTCTTC.

This rearrangement joins TRBV9 to TRBJ2-1; 9 bases fit TRBD2. This CDR3 is built from 15 residues. Trimming at V came to 3 bases and at J to 0 bases, leaving 1 base not matched to a gene. Germline CDR1 is SGDLS and CDR2 is YYNGEE. The CDR3 protein is CASSASGASYNEQFF. In nucleotides, the CDR3 is TGTGCCAGCAGCGCTAGCGGGGCCTCCTACAATGAGCAGTTCTTC.

The CDR3 sequence is CASETGASNSPLHF. DNA of the CDR3: TGTGCCAGCGAAACAGGGGCCAGTAATTCACCCCTCCACTTT. This chain connects TRBV28 to TRBJ1-6; 7 nucleotides match TRBD1. This CDR3 contains 14 residues. V was pared by 8 bases and J by 6 bases, with 7 bases of the junction left unmatched. Germline V gene lookup returns CDR1 MDHEN and CDR2 SYDVKM.

This chain links TRBV28 with TRBJ1-2, with 9 bases identical to TRBD1. The trim removed 6 bases at V and 8 bases at J, leaving 16 bases unmatched. CDR1 is MDHEN, CDR2 SYDVKM, per germline. There are 16 residues in the CDR3. The CDR3 sequence: CASSPTGQGLSRGYTF. In nucleotides, the CDR3 is TGTGCCAGCAGCCCCACGGGACAGGGTCTCTCGCGGGGCTACACCTTC.

The chain has TRBV14 and TRBJ2-5; 8 nucleotides align to TRBD2. Trimming took 4 bases from V and 1 from J; bases not matched to a gene: 2. The CDR3 has 14 residues. CDR1 is SGHDN and CDR2 is FVKESK in the germline V gene. The CDR3 coding sequence is TGTGCCAGCAGCCTTGGGACTAGCCAAGAGACCCAGTACTTC. This encodes CASSLGTSQETQYF.

The rearrangement uses TRBV10-1 and TRBJ2-1, with 12 nucleotides matching TRBD2. The junction had 5 bases not matched to a gene; V was cut back by 2 bases and J by 9 bases. The CDR3 has 15 residues. Germline V gene lookup returns CDR1 WNHNN and CDR2 SYGVQD (reference sequence). The CDR3, as DNA: TGCGCCAGCAGTGAGAAAGTGGGACTAGCGGGTGAGCAGTTCTTC. It yields the protein CASSEKVGLAGEQFF.

The genes are TRBV27 and TRBJ1-2; TRBD1 matches at 9 bases. This CDR3 spans 15 amino acids. Germline CDR1 MNHEY, CDR2 SMNVEV (reference sequence). The junction had 10 bases not matched to a gene; V was cut back by 3 bases and J by 8 bases. The CDR3: CASSLMGQGSRGYTF. The CDR3 coding sequence is TGTGCCAGCAGTTTGATGGGACAGGGATCACGGGGCTACACCTTC.

This clone was recorded a few times. The rearrangement joins TRBV2 to TRBJ2-7, with TRBD1 matching 12 bases. The CDR3 totals 15 residues. Germline V lookup: CDR1 SNHLY, CDR2 FYNNEI. Here the CDR3 reads CLGDRGRVRSYEQYF. DNA for the CDR3: TGTTTGGGGGACAGGGGGCGGGTTAGGTCCTACGAGCAGTACTTC.

Only one count was recorded for this clone. This rearrangement joins TRBV6-1 to TRBJ2-4, with D perhaps matching TRBD2 (6 bases). V gave up 6 bases and J gave up 1 base, with 13 bases separating them. The V gene's germline CDR1 is MNHNS and CDR2 SASEGT. The CDR3 extends over 15 amino acids. CDR3 bases: TGTGCCAGCAGGCGGGACGGCCTCGCCAAAAACATTCAGTACTTC. Residues: CASRRDGLAKNIQYF.

The chain couples TRBV11-1 to TRBJ1-6, with TRBD1 as a possible D gene (5 bases). V was trimmed by 4 bases and J by 3 bases, leaving 10 bases between them. The CDR3 contains 15 residues. CDR1 SGHAT and CDR2 FQDESV come from the germline V gene (reference sequence). The CDR3 coding sequence is TGTGCCAGCAGCTCGGGACTGCTCTATAATTCACCCCTCCACTTT. It specifies CASSSGLLYNSPLHF.

This clone appeared a few times. The rearrangement links TRBV5-6 to TRBJ2-7, with a weak D call TRBD1 (6 bases). Per germline, CDR1 SGHDT and CDR2 YYEEEE. The CDR3 spans 14 residues. V lost 4 bases and J lost 3, with 14 bases in between. In DNA, the CDR3 is TGTGCCAGCAGCCTCCGGGACATCGACTACGAGCAGTACTTC. Its translation is CASSLRDIDYEQYF. The variable domain in full, completed from reference TRBV5-6 and TRBJ2-7, reads DAGVTQSPTHLIKTRGQQVTLRCSPKSGHDTVSWYQQALGQGPQFIFQYYEEEERQRGNFPDRFSGHQFPNYSSELNVNALLLGDSALYLCASSLRDIDYEQYFGPGTRLTVT.

The rearrangement uses TRBV27 and TRBJ2-3; D is perhaps TRBD2 (6 bases). This CDR3 comprises 15 residues. CDR1 and CDR2 (germline): MNHEY, SMNVEV (reference sequence). Trimming took off 5 bases at V and 3 bases at J, with 15 bases between the two ends. In DNA, the CDR3 is TGTGCCAGCAGTACTTTGGCGGGGCAAACAGATACGCAGTATTTT. Its protein is CASSTLAGQTDTQYF.

The chain has TRBV2 and TRBJ2-7; TRBD1 matches 10 bases. Germline trimming cut 4 bases from V and 4 bases from J; bases unmatched to any gene: 7. CDR3 size: 15 residues. The germline CDR1 and CDR2 sequences are SNHLY and FYNNEI. CDR3 coding DNA: TGTGCCAGCAGTGGCCTGACAGGGGGCAGTTACGAGCAGTACTTC. It codes for CASSGLTGGSYEQYF.

The gene calls are TRBV19 and TRBJ1-5; no reliable D call. Trimming removed 3 bases from V and 7 bases from J, with 10 bases in between. From germline, CDR1 is LNHDA and CDR2 SQIVND (reference sequence). This CDR3 comprises 13 residues. CDR3 DNA sequence: TGTGCCAGTAGTATTTTATCGGGGCAGCCCCAGCATTTT. Encoded protein: CASSILSGQPQHF.

The gene calls are TRBV7-9 and TRBJ1-2; D gene uncertain. V shed 5 bases and J shed 6 bases, with 19 bases lying between them. The CDR3 totals 15 residues. Germline values: CDR1 SEHNR, CDR2 FQNEAQ (reference sequence). The CDR3 spells CASSTPEDGMDGYTF. In nucleotides, the CDR3 is TGTGCCAGCAGCACCCCGGAGGACGGGATGGATGGCTACACCTTC.

V and J are TRBV2 and TRBJ1-5; D remains unclear. V was cut by 4 bases and J by 0 bases, with 4 bases left in between. The CDR3 consists of 13 residues. Germline V gene data show CDR1 as SNHLY and CDR2 as FYNNEI. The CDR3 reads CASSVNSNQPQHF. For the CDR3, the DNA is TGTGCCAGCAGTGTAAATAGCAATCAGCCCCAGCATTTT. Combining the CDR3 with reference TRBV2 and TRBJ1-5 gives the whole variable domain EPEVTQTPSHQVTQMGQEVILRCVPISNHLYFYWYRQILGQKVEFLVSFYNNEISEKSEIFDDQFSVERPDGSNFTLKIRSTKLEDSAMYFCASSVNSNQPQHFGDGTRLSIL.

This rearrangement joins TRBV5-5 to TRBJ1-3; tentatively, D is TRBD1 (6 bases). Germline V CDR1 and CDR2: SGHKS, YYEKEE (reference sequence). The CDR3 sequence is 14 residues long. V was trimmed by 0 bases and J by 4 bases, leaving 8 bases between them. CDR3 in DNA: TGTGCCAGCAGCTTGGTAACAGGGGGAAACACCATATATTTT. Translating gives CASSLVTGGNTIYF.

The chain combines TRBV6-5 with TRBJ2-2, with D perhaps matching TRBD1 (6 bases). This CDR3 comprises 13 residues. The ends were cut back, 8 bases at V and 4 bases at J, with 11 bases in the middle. Per the germline V gene, CDR1 is MNHEY and CDR2 is SVGAGI. For the CDR3, the DNA is TGTGCCAGCGGGACATTGGGCACCGGGGAGCTGTTTTTT. Translating gives CASGTLGTGELFF.

The V call is TRBV5-4, the J call TRBJ1-2, with 9 bases aligning to TRBD1. The CDR3 loop spans 13 amino acids. In germline, CDR1 is SGHNT, CDR2 YYREEE (reference sequence). V trimming: 7 bases; J trimming: 0 bases; junction bases outside the gene matches: 1. The CDR3 loop reads CASGDRANYGYTF. DNA of the CDR3: TGTGCCAGCGGGGACAGGGCTAACTATGGCTACACCTTC.

The chain carries TRBV28 and TRBJ2-7, with a possible D match to TRBD1 (5 bases). There are 15 residues in the CDR3. Trimming cost V 3 bases and J 0 bases, with 12 bases left between them. The germline V gene encodes CDR1 MDHEN and CDR2 SYDVKM. CDR3 residues: CASSFLDRNSYEQYF. For the CDR3, the DNA is TGTGCCAGCAGTTTCCTAGACAGAAACTCCTACGAGCAGTACTTC.

This clone appeared a few times. The genes are TRBV5-1 and TRBJ1-5, with a possible D match to TRBD1 (5 bases). Trimming left V 1 base short and J 7 bases short, with 12 bases between. Germline V gene sequence: CDR1 SGHRS, CDR2 YFSETQ. The CDR3 sequence is 14 residues long. CDR3 region: CASSLLGGSQPQHF. The CDR3 coding sequence is TGCGCCAGCAGCTTGTTGGGGGGAAGCCAGCCCCAGCATTTT.